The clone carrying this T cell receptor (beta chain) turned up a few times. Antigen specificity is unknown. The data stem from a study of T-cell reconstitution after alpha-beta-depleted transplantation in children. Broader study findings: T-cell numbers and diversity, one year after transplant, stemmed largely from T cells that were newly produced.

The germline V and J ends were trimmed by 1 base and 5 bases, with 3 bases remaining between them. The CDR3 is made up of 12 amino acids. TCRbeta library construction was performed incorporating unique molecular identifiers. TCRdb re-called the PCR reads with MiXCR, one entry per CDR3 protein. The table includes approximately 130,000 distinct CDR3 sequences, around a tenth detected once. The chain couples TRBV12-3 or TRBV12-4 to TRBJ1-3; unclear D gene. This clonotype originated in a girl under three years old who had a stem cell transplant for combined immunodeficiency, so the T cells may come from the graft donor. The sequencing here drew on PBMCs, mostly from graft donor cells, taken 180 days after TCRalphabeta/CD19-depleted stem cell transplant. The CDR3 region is CASSLVRNTIYF. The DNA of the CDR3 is TGTGCCAGCAGTTTAGTCCGAAACACCATATATTTT.